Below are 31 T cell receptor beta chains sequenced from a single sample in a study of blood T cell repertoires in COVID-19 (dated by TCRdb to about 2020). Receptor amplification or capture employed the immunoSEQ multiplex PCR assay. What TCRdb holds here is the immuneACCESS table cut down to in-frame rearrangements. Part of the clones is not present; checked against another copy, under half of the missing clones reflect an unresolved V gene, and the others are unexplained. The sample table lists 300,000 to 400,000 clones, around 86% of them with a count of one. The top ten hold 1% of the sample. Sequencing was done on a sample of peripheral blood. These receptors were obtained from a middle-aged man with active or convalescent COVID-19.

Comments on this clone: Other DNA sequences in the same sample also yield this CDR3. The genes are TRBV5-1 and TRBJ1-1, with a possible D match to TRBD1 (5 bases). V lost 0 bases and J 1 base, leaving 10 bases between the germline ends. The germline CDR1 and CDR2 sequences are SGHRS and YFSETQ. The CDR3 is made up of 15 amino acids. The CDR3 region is CASSLVGGGNTEAFF. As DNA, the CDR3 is TGCGCCAGCAGCTTGGTTGGGGGAGGGAACACTGAAGCTTTCTTT. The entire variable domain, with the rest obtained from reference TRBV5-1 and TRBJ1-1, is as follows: KAGVTQTPRYLIKTRGQQVTLSCSPISGHRSVSWYQQTPGQGLQFLFEYFSETQRNKGNFPGRFSGRQFSNSRSEMNVSTLELGDSALYLCASSLVGGGNTEAFFGQGTRLTVV.

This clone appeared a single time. The CDR3, as DNA: TGTGCCAGCAGCCCCAGGCGGGACTCCTACAATGAGCAGTTCTTC. It specifies CASSPRRDSYNEQFF. The chain recombines TRBV5-5 with TRBJ2-1; D is perhaps TRBD2 (6 bases). The CDR3 is made up of 15 amino acids. Trimming pared 4 bases from V and 0 bases from J, leaving 11 bases between. The germline CDR1 and CDR2 sequences are SGHKS and YYEKEE (reference sequence).

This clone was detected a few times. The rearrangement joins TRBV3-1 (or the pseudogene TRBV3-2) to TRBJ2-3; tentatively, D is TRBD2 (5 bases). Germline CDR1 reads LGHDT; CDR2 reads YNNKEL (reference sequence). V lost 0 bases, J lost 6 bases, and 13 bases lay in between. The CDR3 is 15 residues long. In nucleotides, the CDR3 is TGTGCCAGCAGCCAAGAGACTGAGGGCTTGGATACGCAGTATTTT. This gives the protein CASSQETEGLDTQYF.

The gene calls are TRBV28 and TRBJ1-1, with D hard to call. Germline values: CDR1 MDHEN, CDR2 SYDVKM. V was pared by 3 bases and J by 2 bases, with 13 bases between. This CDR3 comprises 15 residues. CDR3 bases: TGTGCCAGCAGTTTGGTGGGCAGCACAAACACTGAAGCTTTCTTT. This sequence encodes CASSLVGSTNTEAFF.

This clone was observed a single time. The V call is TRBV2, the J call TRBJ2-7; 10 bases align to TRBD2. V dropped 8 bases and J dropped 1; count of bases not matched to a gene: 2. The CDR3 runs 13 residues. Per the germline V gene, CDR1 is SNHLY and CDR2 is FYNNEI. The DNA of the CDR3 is TGTGCCAGCGAAGCGGGAGGGTCCTACGAGCAGTACTTC. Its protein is CASEAGGSYEQYF. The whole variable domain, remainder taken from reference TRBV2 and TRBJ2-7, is EPEVTQTPSHQVTQMGQEVILRCVPISNHLYFYWYRQILGQKVEFLVSFYNNEISEKSEIFDDQFSVERPDGSNFTLKIRSTKLEDSAMYFCASEAGGSYEQYFGPGTRLTVT.

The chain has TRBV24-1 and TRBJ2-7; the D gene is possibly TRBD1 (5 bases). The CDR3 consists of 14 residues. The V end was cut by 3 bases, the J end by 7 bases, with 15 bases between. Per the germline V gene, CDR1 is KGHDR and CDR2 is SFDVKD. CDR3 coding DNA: TGTGCCACCAGTGATCCACGGACATATGGGGAGCAGTACTTC. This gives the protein CATSDPRTYGEQYF.

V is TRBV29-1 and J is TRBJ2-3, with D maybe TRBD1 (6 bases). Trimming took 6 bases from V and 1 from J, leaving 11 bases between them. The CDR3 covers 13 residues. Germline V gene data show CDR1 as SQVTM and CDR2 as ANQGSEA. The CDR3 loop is CSVRAGGTDTQYF. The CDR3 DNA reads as TGCAGCGTCCGGGCAGGGGGCACAGATACGCAGTATTTT.

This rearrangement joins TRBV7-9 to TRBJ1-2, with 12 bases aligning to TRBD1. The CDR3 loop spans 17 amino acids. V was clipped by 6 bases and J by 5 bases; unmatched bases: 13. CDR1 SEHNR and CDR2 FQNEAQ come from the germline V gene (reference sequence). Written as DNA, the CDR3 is TGTGCCAGCAGTATCCGGGACAGGGGGCGTTCGGGGTATGGCTACACCTTC. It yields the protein CASSIRDRGRSGYGYTF.

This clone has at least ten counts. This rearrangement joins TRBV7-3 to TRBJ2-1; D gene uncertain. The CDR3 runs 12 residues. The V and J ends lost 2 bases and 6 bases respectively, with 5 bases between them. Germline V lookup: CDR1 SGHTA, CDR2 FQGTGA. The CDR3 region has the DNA TGTGCCAGCAGCTTACGAGGCAATGAGCAGTTCTTC. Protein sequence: CASSLRGNEQFF. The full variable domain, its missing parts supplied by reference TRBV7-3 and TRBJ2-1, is GAGVSQTPSNKVTEKGKYVELRCDPISGHTALYWYRQSLGQGPEFLIYFQGTGAADDSGLPNDRFFAVRPEGSVSTLKIQRTERGDSAVYLCASSLRGNEQFFGPGTRLTVL.

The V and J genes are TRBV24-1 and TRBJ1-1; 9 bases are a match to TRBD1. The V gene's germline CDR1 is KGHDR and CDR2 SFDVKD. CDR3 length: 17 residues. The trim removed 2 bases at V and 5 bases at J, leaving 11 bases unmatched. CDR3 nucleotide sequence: TGTGCCACCAGTGATTCACGCCACAGGGGGCAAGAAACTGAAGCTTTCTTT. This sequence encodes CATSDSRHRGQETEAFF.

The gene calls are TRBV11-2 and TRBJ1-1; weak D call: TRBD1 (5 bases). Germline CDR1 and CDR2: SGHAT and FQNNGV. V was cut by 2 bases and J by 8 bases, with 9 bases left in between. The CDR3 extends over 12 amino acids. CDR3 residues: CASSLWAGEAFF. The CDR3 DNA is TGTGCCAGCAGCTTATGGGCAGGGGAAGCTTTCTTT.

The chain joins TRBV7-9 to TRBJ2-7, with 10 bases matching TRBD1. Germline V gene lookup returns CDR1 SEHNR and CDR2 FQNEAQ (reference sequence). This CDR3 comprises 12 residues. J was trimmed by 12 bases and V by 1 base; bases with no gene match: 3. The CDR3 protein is CASSLDGTGAYF. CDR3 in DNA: TGTGCCAGCAGCTTAGATGGGACAGGGGCGTACTTC.

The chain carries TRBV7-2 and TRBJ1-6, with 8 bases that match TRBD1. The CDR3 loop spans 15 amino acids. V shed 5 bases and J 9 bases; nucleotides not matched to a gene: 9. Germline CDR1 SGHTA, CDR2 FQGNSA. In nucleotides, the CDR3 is TGTGCCAGCAGCCTAGATGCGACAGGGGTTTCACCCCTCCACTTT. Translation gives CASSLDATGVSPLHF.

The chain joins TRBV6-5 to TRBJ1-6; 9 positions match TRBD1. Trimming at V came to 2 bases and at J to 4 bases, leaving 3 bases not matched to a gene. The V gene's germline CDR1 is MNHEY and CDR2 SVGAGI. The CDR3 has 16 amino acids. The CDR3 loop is CASSYAGTGYNSPLHF. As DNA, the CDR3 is TGTGCCAGCAGTTACGCGGGGACAGGGTATAATTCACCCCTCCACTTT.

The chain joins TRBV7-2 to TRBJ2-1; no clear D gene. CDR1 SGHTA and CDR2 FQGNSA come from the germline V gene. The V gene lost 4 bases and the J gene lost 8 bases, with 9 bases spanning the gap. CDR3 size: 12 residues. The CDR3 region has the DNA TGTGCCAGCAGCTCTAGTGGGTATGAGCAGTTCTTC. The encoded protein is CASSSSGYEQFF.

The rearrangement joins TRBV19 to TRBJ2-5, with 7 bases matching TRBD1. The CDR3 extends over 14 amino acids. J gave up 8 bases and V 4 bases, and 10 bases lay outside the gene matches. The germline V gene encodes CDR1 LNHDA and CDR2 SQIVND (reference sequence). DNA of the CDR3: TGTGCCAGTAGTAGGGGACAGCTAGGCGCAACCCAGTACTTC. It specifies CASSRGQLGATQYF.

The CDR3, as DNA: TGTGCCAGTAACATGTTTTATAGCAATCAGCCCCAGCATTTT. It yields the protein CASNMFYSNQPQHF. The rearrangement uses TRBV19 and TRBJ1-5; D remains unclear. Germline values: CDR1 LNHDA, CDR2 SQIVND (reference sequence). Trimming cost V 7 bases and J 0 bases, with 10 bases left between them. This CDR3 is built from 14 residues. The whole variable domain, filled in from reference TRBV19 and TRBJ1-5, reads DGGITQSPKYLFRKEGQNVTLSCEQNLNHDAMYWYRQDPGQGLRLIYYSQIVNDFQKGDIAEGYSVSREKKESFPLTVTSAQKNPTAFYLCASNMFYSNQPQHFGDGTRLSIL.

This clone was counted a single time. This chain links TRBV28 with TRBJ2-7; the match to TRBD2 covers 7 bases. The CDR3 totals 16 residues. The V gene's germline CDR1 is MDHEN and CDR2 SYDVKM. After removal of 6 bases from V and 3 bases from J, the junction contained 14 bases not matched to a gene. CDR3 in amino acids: CASSPGGTGGVYEQYF. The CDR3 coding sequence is TGTGCCAGCAGCCCCGGGGGGACCGGAGGAGTCTACGAGCAGTACTTC.

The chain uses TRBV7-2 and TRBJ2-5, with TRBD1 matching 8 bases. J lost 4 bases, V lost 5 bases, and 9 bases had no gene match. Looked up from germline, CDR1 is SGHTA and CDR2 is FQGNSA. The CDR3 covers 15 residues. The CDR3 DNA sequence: TGTGCCAGCAGCCTTTACCAGGGGGCTGGAGAGACCCAGTACTTC. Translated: CASSLYQGAGETQYF.

The CDR3 is CAISETDKTDAGELFF. The CDR3 DNA reads as TGTGCCATCAGTGAAACGGACAAAACGGACGCCGGGGAGCTGTTTTTT. This chain links TRBV10-3 with TRBJ2-2, with TRBD1 as a possible D gene (5 bases). Germline V gives CDR1 ENHRY, CDR2 SYGVKD. Trimming left V 3 bases short and J 6 bases short, with 17 bases between. The CDR3 is 16 residues long.

Here the CDR3 DNA reads TGTGCCAGCAGTTTACAGGGGGACTATGGCTACACCTTC. Residues: CASSLQGDYGYTF. The rearrangement joins TRBV2 to TRBJ1-2; 8 bases match TRBD1. This CDR3 region has 13 residues. V was pared by 5 bases and J by 3 bases, with 2 bases of the junction left unmatched. From germline, CDR1 is SNHLY and CDR2 FYNNEI.

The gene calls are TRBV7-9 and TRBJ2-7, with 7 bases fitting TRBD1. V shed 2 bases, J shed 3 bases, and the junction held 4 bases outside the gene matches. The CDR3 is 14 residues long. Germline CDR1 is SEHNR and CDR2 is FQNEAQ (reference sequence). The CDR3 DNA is TGTGCCAGCAGCTTAACAGGGGTGTACTACGAGCAGTACTTC. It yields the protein CASSLTGVYYEQYF.

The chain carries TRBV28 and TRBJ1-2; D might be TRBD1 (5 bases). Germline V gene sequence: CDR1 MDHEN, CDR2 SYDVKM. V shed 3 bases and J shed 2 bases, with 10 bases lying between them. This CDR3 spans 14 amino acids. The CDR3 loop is CASSFKGPNYGYTF. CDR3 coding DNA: TGTGCCAGCAGTTTTAAGGGGCCCAACTATGGCTACACCTTC.

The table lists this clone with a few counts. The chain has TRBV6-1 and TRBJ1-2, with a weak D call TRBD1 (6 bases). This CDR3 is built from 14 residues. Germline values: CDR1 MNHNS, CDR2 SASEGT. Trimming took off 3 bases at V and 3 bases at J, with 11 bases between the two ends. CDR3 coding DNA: TGTGCCAGCAGTGAGACAGGTAGAGACTATGGCTACACCTTC. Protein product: CASSETGRDYGYTF.

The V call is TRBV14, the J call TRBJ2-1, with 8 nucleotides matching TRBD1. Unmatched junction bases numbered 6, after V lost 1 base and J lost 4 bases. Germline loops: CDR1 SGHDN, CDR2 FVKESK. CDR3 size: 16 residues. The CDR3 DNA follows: TGTGCCAGCAGCCAAGGTCGGACAGGGAAATACAATGAGCAGTTCTTC. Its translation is CASSQGRTGKYNEQFF.

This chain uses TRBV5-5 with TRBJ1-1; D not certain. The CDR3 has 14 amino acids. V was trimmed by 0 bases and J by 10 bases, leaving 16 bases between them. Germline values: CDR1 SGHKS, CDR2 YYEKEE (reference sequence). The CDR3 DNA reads TGTGCCAGCAGCTTGGAAGCATCCTCGAGAGTAGCTTTCTTT. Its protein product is CASSLEASSRVAFF.

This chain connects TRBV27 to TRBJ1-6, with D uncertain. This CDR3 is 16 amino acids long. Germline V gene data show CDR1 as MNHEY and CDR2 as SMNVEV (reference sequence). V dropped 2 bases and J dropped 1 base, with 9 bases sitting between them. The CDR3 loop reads CASSLGRGSYNSPLHF. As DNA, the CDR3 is TGTGCCAGCAGTTTAGGCCGGGGATCCTATAATTCACCCCTCCACTTT.

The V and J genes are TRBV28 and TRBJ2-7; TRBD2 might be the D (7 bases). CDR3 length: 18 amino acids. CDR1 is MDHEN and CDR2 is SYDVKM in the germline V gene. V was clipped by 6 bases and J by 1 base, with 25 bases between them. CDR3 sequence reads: CASSPTLGGPSSSYEQYF. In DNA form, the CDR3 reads TGTGCCAGCAGCCCAACGTTGGGGGGGCCATCATCGTCCTACGAGCAGTACTTC.

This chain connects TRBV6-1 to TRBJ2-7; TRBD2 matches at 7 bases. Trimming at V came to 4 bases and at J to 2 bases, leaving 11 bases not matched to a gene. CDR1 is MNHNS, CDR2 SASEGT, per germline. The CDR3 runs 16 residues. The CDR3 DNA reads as TGTGCCAGCAGTGCGAGCGGGATCCTGACTACCTACGAGCAGTACTTC. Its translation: CASSASGILTTYEQYF.

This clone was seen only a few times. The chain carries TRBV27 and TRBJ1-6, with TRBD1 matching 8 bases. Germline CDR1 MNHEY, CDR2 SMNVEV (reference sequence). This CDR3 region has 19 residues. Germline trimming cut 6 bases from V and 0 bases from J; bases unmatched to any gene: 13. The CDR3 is CASRTDPRQGSSYNSPLHF. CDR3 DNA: TGTGCCAGCAGAACCGATCCCAGACAGGGGAGCTCCTATAATTCACCCCTCCACTTT.

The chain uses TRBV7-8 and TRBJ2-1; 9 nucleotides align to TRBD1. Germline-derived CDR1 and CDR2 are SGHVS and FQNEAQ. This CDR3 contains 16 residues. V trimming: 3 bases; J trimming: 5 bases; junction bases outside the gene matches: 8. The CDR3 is CASSFPTGGADNEQFF. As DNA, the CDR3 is TGTGCCAGCAGCTTCCCAACAGGGGGCGCGGACAATGAGCAGTTCTTC.